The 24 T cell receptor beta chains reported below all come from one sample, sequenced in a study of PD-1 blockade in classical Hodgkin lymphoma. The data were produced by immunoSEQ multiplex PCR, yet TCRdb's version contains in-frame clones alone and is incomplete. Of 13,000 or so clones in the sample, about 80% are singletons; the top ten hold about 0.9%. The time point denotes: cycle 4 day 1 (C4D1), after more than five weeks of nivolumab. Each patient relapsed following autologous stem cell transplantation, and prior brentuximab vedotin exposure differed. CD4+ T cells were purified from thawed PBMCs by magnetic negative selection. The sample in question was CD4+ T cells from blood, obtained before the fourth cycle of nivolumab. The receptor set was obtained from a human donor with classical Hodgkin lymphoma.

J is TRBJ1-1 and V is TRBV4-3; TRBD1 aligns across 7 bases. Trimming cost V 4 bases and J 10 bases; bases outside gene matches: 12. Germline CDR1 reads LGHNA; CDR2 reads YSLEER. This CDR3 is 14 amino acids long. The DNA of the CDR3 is TGCGCCAGCAGCCCTCAGGGGGGAGGGGTTTTAGCTTTCTTT. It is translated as CASSPQGGGVLAFF.

The CDR3 sequence is CASSYSEGGVTEAFF. Written as DNA, the CDR3 is TGTGCCAGCAGTTACTCGGAGGGGGGGGTAACTGAAGCTTTCTTT. This chain uses TRBV6-6 with TRBJ1-1; D may be TRBD1 (6 bases). Trimming shortened V by 0 bases and J by 5 bases, and 13 bases separated the two germline ends. The CDR3 is made up of 15 amino acids. CDR1 MNHNY and CDR2 SVGAGI come from the germline V gene (reference sequence).

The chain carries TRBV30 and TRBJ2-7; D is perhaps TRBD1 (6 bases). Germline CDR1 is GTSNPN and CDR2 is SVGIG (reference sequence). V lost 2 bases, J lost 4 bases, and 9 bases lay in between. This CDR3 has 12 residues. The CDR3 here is CAWSPQGYEQYF. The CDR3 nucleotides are TGTGCCTGGAGTCCCCAGGGGTACGAGCAGTACTTC. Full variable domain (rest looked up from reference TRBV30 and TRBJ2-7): SQTIHQWPATLVQPVGSPLSLECTVEGTSNPNLYWYRQAAGRGLQLLFYSVGIGQISSEVPQNLSASRPQDRQFILSSKKLLLSDSGFYLCAWSPQGYEQYFGPGTRLTVT.

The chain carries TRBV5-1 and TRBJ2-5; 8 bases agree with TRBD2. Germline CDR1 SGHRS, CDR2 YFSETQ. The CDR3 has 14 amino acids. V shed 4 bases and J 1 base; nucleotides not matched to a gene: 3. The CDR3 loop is CASSVTSGQETQYF. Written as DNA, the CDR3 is TGCGCCAGCAGCGTAACTAGCGGCCAAGAGACCCAGTACTTC. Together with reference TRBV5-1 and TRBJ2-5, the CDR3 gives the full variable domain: KAGVTQTPRYLIKTRGQQVTLSCSPISGHRSVSWYQQTPGQGLQFLFEYFSETQRNKGNFPGRFSGRQFSNSRSEMNVSTLELGDSALYLCASSVTSGQETQYFGPGTRLLVL.

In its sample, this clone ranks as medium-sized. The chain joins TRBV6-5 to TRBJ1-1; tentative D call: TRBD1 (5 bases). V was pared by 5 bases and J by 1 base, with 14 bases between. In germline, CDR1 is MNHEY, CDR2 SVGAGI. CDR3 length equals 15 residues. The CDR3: CASSRWTRANTEAFF. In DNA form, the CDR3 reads TGTGCCAGCAGTAGGTGGACACGAGCGAACACTGAAGCTTTCTTT.

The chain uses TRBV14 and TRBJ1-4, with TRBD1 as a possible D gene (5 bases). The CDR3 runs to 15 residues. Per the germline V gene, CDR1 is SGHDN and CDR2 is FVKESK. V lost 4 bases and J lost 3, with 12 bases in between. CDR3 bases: TGTGCCAGCAGCCCGGGGGGTTGGCCTAATGAAAAACTGTTTTTT. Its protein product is CASSPGGWPNEKLFF.

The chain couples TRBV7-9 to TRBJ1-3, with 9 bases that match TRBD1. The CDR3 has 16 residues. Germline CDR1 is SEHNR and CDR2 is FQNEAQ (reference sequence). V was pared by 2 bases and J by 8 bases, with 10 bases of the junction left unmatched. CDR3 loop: CASSLSGTGFFDTIYF. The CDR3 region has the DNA TGTGCCAGCAGCTTATCCGGGACAGGGTTCTTTGACACCATATATTTT. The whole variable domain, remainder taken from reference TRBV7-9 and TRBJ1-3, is DTGVSQNPRHKITKRGQNVTFRCDPISEHNRLYWYRQTLGQGPEFLTYFQNEAQLEKSRLLSDRFSAERPKGSFSTLEIQRTEQGDSAMYLCASSLSGTGFFDTIYFGEGSWLTVV.

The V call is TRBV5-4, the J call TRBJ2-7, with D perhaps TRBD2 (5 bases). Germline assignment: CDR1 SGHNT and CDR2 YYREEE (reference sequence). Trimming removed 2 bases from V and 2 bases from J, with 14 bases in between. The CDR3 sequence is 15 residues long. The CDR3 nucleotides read TGTGCCAGCAGCTTCTACGGGGAGCCCACCTACGAGCAGTACTTC. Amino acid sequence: CASSFYGEPTYEQYF.

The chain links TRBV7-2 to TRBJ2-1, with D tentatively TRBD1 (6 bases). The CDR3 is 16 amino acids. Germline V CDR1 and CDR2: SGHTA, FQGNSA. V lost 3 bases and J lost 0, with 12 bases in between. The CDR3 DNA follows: TGTGCCAGCAGCTTTGGGGGCTATAGCTCCTACAATGAGCAGTTCTTC. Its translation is CASSFGGYSSYNEQFF.

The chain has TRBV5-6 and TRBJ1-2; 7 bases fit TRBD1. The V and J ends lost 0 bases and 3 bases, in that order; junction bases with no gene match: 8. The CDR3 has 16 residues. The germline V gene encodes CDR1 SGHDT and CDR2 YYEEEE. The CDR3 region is CASSLGYRGGHYGYTF. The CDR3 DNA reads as TGTGCCAGCAGCTTGGGGTACAGGGGTGGTCACTATGGCTACACCTTC.

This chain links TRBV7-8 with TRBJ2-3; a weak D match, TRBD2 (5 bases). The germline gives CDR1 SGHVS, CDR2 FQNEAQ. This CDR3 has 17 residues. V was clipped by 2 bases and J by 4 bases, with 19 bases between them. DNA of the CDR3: TGTGCCAGCAGCTTAATTAACGGGATAAAGGGCGCAGATACGCAGTATTTT. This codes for CASSLINGIKGADTQYF.

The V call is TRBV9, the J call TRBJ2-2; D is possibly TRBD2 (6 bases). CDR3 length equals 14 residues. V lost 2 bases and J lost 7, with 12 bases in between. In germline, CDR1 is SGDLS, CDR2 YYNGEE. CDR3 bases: TGTGCCAGCAGCGTGGCGGGGATAGACGGGGAGCTGTTTTTT. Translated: CASSVAGIDGELFF.

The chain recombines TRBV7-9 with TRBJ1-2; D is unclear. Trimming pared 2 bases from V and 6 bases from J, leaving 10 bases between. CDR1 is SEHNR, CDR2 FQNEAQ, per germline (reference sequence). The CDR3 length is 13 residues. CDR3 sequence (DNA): TGTGCCAGCAGCTTACGACCAGGAGATGGCTACACCTTC. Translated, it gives CASSLRPGDGYTF.

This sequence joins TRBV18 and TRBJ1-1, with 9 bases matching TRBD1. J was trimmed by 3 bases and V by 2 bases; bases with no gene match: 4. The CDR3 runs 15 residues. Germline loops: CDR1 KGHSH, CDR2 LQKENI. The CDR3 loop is CASSPRQGGDTEAFF. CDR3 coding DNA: TGTGCCAGCTCACCAAGACAGGGGGGGGACACTGAAGCTTTCTTT.

CDR3 sequence: CASSYSSTGTGNTIYF. In DNA, the CDR3 is TGTGCCAGCAGTTACTCGTCTACAGGGACCGGAAACACCATATATTTT. The chain is built from TRBV6-5 and TRBJ1-3; tentative D call: TRBD1 (6 bases). This CDR3 is built from 16 residues. Germline CDR1 reads MNHEY; CDR2 reads SVGAGI. Trimming pared 0 bases from V and 4 bases from J, leaving 13 bases between.

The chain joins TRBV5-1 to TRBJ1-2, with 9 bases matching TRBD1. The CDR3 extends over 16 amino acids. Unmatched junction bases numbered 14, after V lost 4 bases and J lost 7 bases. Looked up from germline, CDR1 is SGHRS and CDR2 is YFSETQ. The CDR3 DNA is TGCGCCAGCAGCCCCCACCTGGACAGGGGTATGGGTGGCTACACCTTC. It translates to CASSPHLDRGMGGYTF.

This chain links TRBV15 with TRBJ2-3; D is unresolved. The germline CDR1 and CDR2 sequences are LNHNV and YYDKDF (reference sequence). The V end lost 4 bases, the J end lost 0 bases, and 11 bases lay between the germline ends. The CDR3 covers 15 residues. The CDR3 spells CATSIDFYSTDTQYF. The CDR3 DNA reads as TGTGCCACCAGCATTGACTTCTATAGCACAGATACGCAGTATTTT. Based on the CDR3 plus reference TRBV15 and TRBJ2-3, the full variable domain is DAMVIQNPRYQVTQFGKPVTLSCSQTLNHNVMYWYQQKSSQAPKLLFHYYDKDFNNEADTPDNFQSRRPNTSFCFLDIRSPGLGDTAMYLCATSIDFYSTDTQYFGPGTRLTVL.

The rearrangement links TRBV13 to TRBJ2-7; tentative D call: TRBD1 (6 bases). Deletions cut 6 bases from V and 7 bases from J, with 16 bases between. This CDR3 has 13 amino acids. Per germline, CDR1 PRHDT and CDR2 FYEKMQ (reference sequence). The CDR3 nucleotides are TGTGCCAGCAGACGGACAGTTCAACGAGAGCAGTACTTC. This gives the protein CASRRTVQREQYF.

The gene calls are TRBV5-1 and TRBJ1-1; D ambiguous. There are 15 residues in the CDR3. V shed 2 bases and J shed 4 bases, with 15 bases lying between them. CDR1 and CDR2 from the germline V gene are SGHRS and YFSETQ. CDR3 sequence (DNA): TGCGCCAGCAGCTTAAAGGTTGAGGCGGCCACTGAAGCTTTCTTT. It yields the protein CASSLKVEAATEAFF. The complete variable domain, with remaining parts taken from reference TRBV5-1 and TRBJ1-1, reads KAGVTQTPRYLIKTRGQQVTLSCSPISGHRSVSWYQQTPGQGLQFLFEYFSETQRNKGNFPGRFSGRQFSNSRSEMNVSTLELGDSALYLCASSLKVEAATEAFFGQGTRLTVV.

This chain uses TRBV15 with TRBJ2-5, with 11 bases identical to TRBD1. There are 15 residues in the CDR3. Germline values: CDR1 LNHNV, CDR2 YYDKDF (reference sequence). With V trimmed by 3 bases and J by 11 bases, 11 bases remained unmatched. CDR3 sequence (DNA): TGTGCCACCAGCAGGGACAGGGGGCGCGGGGAAGAGCAGTACTTC. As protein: CATSRDRGRGEEQYF. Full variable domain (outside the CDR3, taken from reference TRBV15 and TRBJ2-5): DAMVIQNPRYQVTQFGKPVTLSCSQTLNHNVMYWYQQKSSQAPKLLFHYYDKDFNNEADTPDNFQSRRPNTSFCFLDIRSPGLGDTAMYLCATSRDRGRGEEQYFGPGTRLLVL.

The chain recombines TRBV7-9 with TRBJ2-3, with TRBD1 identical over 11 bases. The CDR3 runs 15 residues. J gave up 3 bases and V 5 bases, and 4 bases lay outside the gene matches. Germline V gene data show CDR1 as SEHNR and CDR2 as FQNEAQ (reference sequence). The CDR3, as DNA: TGTGCCAGCAGCGCGGGACAGGGGGAAACAGATACGCAGTATTTT. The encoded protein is CASSAGQGETDTQYF.

CDR3 sequence reads: CASSLQDTDTQYF. CDR3 in DNA: TGCGCCAGCAGCCTACAGGACACAGATACGCAGTATTTT. The rearrangement uses TRBV4-1 and TRBJ2-3; D is perhaps TRBD1 (5 bases). Germline lookup yields CDR1 MGHRA and CDR2 YSYEKL. This CDR3 is 13 amino acids long. Trimming stripped 4 bases from V and 2 bases from J, with 7 bases between.

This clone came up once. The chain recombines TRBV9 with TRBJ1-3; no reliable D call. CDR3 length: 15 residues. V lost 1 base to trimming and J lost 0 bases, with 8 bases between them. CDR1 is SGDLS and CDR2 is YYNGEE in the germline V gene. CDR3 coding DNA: TGTGCCAGCAGCGTACGTGAAGTCTCTGGAAACACCATATATTTT. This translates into CASSVREVSGNTIYF.

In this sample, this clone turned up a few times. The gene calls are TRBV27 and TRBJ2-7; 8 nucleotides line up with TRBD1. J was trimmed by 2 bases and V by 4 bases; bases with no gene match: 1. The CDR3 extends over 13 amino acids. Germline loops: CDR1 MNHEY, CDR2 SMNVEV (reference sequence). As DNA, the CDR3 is TGTGCCAGCAGTTGGGACAGGACCTACGAGCAGTACTTC. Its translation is CASSWDRTYEQYF.